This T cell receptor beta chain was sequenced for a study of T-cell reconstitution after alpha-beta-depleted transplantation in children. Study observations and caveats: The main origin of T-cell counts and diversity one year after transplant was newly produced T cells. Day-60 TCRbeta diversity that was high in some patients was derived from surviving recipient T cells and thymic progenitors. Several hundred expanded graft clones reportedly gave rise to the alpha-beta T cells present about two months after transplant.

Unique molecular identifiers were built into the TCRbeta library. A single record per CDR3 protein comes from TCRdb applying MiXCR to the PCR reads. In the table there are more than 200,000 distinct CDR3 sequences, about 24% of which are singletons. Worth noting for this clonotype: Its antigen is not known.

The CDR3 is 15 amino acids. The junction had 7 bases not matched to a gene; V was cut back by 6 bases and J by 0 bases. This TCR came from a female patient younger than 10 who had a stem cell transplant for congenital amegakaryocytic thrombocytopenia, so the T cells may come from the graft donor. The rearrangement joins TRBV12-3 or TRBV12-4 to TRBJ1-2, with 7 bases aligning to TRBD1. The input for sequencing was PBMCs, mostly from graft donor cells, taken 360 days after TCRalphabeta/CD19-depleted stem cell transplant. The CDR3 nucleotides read TGTGCCAGCAGGATCCGGGACAGCCCTAACTATGGCTACACCTTC. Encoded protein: CASRIRDSPNYGYTF.